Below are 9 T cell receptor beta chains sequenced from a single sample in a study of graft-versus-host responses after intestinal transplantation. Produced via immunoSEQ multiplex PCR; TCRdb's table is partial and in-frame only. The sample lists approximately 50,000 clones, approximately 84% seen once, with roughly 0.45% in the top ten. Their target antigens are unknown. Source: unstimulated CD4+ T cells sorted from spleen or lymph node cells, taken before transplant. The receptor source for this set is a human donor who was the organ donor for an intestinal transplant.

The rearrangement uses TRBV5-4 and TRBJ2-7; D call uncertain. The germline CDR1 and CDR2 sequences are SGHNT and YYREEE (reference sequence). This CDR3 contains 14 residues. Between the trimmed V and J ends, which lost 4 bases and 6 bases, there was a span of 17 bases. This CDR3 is CASSPPNLSGEQYF. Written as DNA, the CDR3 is TGTGCCAGCAGCCCCCCCAATCTGTCGGGCGAGCAGTACTTC.

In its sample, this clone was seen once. The CDR3 bases are TGTGCCACCGCACGCCGGGACTCGAACTCCTACGAGCAGTACTTC. It codes for CATARRDSNSYEQYF. The chain has TRBV19 and TRBJ2-7, with a possible D match to TRBD2 (6 bases). Deletions cut 10 bases from V and 0 bases from J, with 19 bases between. This CDR3 comprises 15 residues. Germline V gene sequence: CDR1 LNHDA, CDR2 SQIVND (reference sequence).

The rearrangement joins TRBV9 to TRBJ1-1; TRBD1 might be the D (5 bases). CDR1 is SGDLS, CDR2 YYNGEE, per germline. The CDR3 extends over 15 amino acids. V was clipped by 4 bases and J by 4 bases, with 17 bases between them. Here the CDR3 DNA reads TGTGCCAGCAGCTCATCCCTGCGACAGTCCACTGAAGCTTTCTTT. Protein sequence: CASSSSLRQSTEAFF.

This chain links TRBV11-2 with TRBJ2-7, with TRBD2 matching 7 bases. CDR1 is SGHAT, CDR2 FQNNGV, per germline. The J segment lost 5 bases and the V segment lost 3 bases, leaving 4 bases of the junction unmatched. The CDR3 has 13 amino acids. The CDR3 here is CASSFQTSNEQYF. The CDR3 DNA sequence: TGTGCCAGCAGCTTTCAGACTAGCAACGAGCAGTACTTC.

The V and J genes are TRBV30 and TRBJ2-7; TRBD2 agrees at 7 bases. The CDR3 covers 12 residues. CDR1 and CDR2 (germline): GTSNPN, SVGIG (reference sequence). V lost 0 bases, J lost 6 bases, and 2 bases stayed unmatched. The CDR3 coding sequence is TGTGCCTGGAGTGTAGTAGCGGGCGAGCAGTACTTC. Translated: CAWSVVAGEQYF.

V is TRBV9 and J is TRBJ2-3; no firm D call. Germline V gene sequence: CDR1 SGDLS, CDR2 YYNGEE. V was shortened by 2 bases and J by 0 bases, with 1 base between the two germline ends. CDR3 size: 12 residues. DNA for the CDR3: TGTGCCAGCAGCGTTAGCACAGATACGCAGTATTTT. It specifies CASSVSTDTQYF.

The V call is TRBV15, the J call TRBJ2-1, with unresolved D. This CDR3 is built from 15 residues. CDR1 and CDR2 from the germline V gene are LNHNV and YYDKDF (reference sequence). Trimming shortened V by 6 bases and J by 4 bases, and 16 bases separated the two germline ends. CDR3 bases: TGTGCCACCAGTCAAGGCCGCTCCCTTTACAATGAGCAGTTCTTC. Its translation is CATSQGRSLYNEQFF.

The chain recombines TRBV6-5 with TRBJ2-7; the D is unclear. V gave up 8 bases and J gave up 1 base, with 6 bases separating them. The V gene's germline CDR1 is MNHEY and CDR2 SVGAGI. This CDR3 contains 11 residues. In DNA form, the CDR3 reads TGTGCCAGCGGCAGTTCCTACGAGCAGTACTTC. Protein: CASGSSYEQYF.

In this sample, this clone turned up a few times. CDR3 DNA: TGTGCCAGCAGCTTTATAGCGGGAGGCTCCTACAATGAGCAGTTCTTC. Amino acid sequence: CASSFIAGGSYNEQFF. The chain recombines TRBV11-2 with TRBJ2-1, with TRBD2 identical over 10 bases. Germline V gene sequence: CDR1 SGHAT, CDR2 FQNNGV. The V gene end was trimmed by 3 bases and the J gene end by 0 bases; junction bases not matched to a gene: 2. This CDR3 spans 16 amino acids.